This record concerns one T cell receptor (beta chain) sequence. The antigen remains unidentified. Germline assignment: CDR1 MGHRA and CDR2 YSYEKL. V was clipped by 0 bases and J by 0 bases; unmatched bases: 7. The CDR3 totals 18 residues. This table comes from immunoSEQ multiplex PCR, and its TCRdb copy is limited to in-frame clones, with some not included. The sample includes fewer than 30,000 clones, 95% to 98% of them seen just once. This sample stems from a study of monozygotic twins with cystic fibrosis. Notes on the study in general: In this small cohort, shared CDR3 numbers showed no association with age, concordance or disease severity. Median Simpson clonality of approximately 0.0091 suggested naive T cells predominated. In 13 of 16 pairs, V gene usage was closest to the co-twin's. Unrelated CF individuals shared fewer identical clonotypes than monozygotic CF twins.

The clonotype was recovered from a girl aged 2 to 10 with cystic fibrosis. The chain combines TRBV4-1 with TRBJ2-5; 10 nucleotides agree with TRBD2. Sequencing was performed on blood. CDR3 amino acids: CASSQDGQLAGYQETQYF. DNA of the CDR3: TGCGCCAGCAGCCAAGATGGGCAACTAGCGGGGTACCAAGAGACCCAGTACTTC.